A single sample gave rise to the 22 T cell receptor beta chains below, sequenced in a study of beta chain features in type 1 diabetes. Expressed TCRB transcripts got sequenced, as all isolated RNA was reverse transcribed. Here immunoSEQ multiplex PCR was the method, and the copy in TCRdb shows in-frame clones only, minus some. The table lists some 900,000 clones, 15% to 20% of them singletons. The material sequenced was naive CD4+ T cells from blood. The receptors were sampled from a woman aged 18-30 years in good health.

The V and J genes are TRBV18 and TRBJ2-6, with a weak D call TRBD2 (5 bases). Germline loops: CDR1 KGHSH, CDR2 LQKENI. CDR3 length equals 17 residues. V lost 5 bases and J lost 0, with 14 bases in between. CDR3 residues: CASSSANGISGANVLTF. The CDR3 DNA follows: TGTGCCAGCTCATCCGCCAACGGGATCTCTGGGGCCAACGTCCTGACTTTC.

The rearrangement joins TRBV5-4 to TRBJ2-1, with 11 bases fitting TRBD2. The germline CDR1 and CDR2 sequences are SGHNT and YYREEE (reference sequence). The J segment lost 3 bases and the V segment lost 4 bases, leaving 0 bases of the junction unmatched. The CDR3 extends over 14 amino acids. CDR3 sequence: CASSTSGSYNEQFF. The DNA for the CDR3 is TGTGCCAGCAGCACTAGCGGGAGCTACAATGAGCAGTTCTTC.

A few counts support this clone. The V call is TRBV7-9, the J call TRBJ2-2, with 9 nucleotides matching TRBD1. The CDR3 is made up of 14 amino acids. The germline gives CDR1 SEHNR, CDR2 FQNEAQ (reference sequence). V lost 6 bases, J lost 3 bases, and 2 bases stayed unmatched. CDR3 sequence reads: CASSRTGDTGELFF. The CDR3 nucleotides read TGTGCCAGCAGTAGGACAGGGGACACCGGGGAGCTGTTTTTT.

This CDR3 reads CAISGTGGLSEKLFF. For the CDR3, the DNA is TGTGCCATCAGTGGAACAGGGGGACTTTCTGAAAAACTGTTTTTT. The chain is built from TRBV10-3 and TRBJ1-4, with 8 bases matching TRBD1. Germline V gene data show CDR1 as ENHRY and CDR2 as SYGVKD. The CDR3 covers 15 residues. With 4 bases clipped from V and 7 bases from J, the junction kept 8 bases outside the gene matches.

This clone was seen only a few times. In DNA form, the CDR3 reads TGTGCCAGCAGCCAAGGGCCCAACCAAGAGACCCAGTACTTC. Translating it yields CASSQGPNQETQYF. V usage is TRBV14 and J usage is TRBJ2-5; D gene unclear. The germline V gene has CDR1 SGHDN and CDR2 FVKESK. The CDR3 covers 14 residues. V was pared by 1 base and J by 0 bases, with 6 bases between. Full variable domain (missing parts from reference TRBV14 and TRBJ2-5): EAGVTQFPSHSVIEKGQTVTLRCDPISGHDNLYWYRRVMGKEIKFLLHFVKESKQDESGMPNNRFLAERTGGTYSTLKVQPAELEDSGVYFCASSQGPNQETQYFGPGTRLLVL.

This clone has only a few counts. The CDR3 protein is CASSLGRDGYTF. CDR3 bases: TGTGCCAGCAGTTTAGGGCGCGATGGCTACACCTTC. This chain links TRBV25-1 with TRBJ1-2; no clear D gene. V lost 5 bases, J lost 6 bases, and 10 bases lay in between. This CDR3 contains 12 residues. The germline V gene encodes CDR1 MGHDK and CDR2 SYGVNS.

The gene calls are TRBV7-6 and TRBJ1-1; 8 nucleotides line up with TRBD1. The CDR3 spans 15 residues. V dropped 5 bases and J dropped 5; count of bases not matched to a gene: 10. Germline values: CDR1 SGHVS, CDR2 FNYEAQ. The CDR3 reads CASSQSRGRRTEAFF. DNA of the CDR3: TGTGCCAGCAGCCAGAGCAGGGGGCGGCGTACTGAAGCTTTCTTT. Using reference TRBV7-6 and TRBJ1-1 for the parts outside the CDR3, the full variable domain is GAGVSQSPRYKVTKRGQDVALRCDPISGHVSLYWYRQALGQGPEFLTYFNYEAQQDKSGLPNDRFSAERPEGSISTLTIQRTEQRDSAMYRCASSQSRGRRTEAFFGQGTRLTVV.

The chain couples TRBV29-1 to TRBJ2-7; 7 bases align to TRBD2. J lost 6 bases, V lost 4 bases, and 9 bases had no gene match. Germline V CDR1 and CDR2: SQVTM, ANQGSEA. The length of the CDR3 is 13 residues. CDR3 in DNA: TGCAGCGTTGCGCGGGGGAGGGCCAGCGAGCAGTACTTC. Protein product: CSVARGRASEQYF.

The chain combines TRBV14 with TRBJ2-7, with 9 bases aligning to TRBD2. V gave up 3 bases and J gave up 1 base; unmatched junction bases: 19. The germline CDR1 and CDR2 sequences are SGHDN and FVKESK. The CDR3 totals 20 residues. The CDR3 DNA follows: TGTGCCAGCAGCCAGTTGAGCTTAGCGGGAGATCTGGGTTGGTCCTACGAGCAGTACTTC. This sequence encodes CASSQLSLAGDLGWSYEQYF.

This clone was seen a few times. This chain uses TRBV28 with TRBJ2-7, with D possibly TRBD1 on 6 matching bases. This CDR3 region has 14 residues. Germline V gene sequence: CDR1 MDHEN, CDR2 SYDVKM. V dropped 7 bases and J dropped 0 bases, with 13 bases sitting between them. CDR3 protein: CASNSLTGSYEQYF. CDR3 nucleotides: TGTGCCAGCAATTCCCTGACAGGCTCCTACGAGCAGTACTTC.

In its sample, this clone was seen a few times. The CDR3 loop reads CASSFFAGTSGSSSDTQYF. The CDR3 bases are TGTGCCAGCAGTTTTTTCGCCGGTACTAGCGGGAGTTCTTCAGATACGCAGTATTTT. The chain employs TRBV28 and TRBJ2-3; TRBD2 matches 11 bases. V shed 3 bases and J 4 bases; nucleotides not matched to a gene: 15. This CDR3 spans 19 amino acids. The germline gives CDR1 MDHEN, CDR2 SYDVKM.

On this clone itself: Additional DNA sequences in this sample encode the identical CDR3. This chain connects TRBV28 to TRBJ2-3; D is possibly TRBD2 (6 bases). Per germline, CDR1 MDHEN and CDR2 SYDVKM. V gave up 6 bases and J gave up 2 bases, with 9 bases separating them. The CDR3 has 13 residues. As DNA, the CDR3 is TGTGCCAGCAGAACGGGGGTCACAGATACGCAGTATTTT. It encodes CASRTGVTDTQYF.

This sequence joins TRBV19 and TRBJ2-5, with 9 bases aligning to TRBD1. CDR3 length: 16 residues. V was pared by 5 bases and J by 2 bases, with 9 bases of the junction left unmatched. CDR1 is LNHDA, CDR2 SQIVND, per germline (reference sequence). As DNA, the CDR3 is TGTGCCAGTAGTGCCACAGGGGGCGGGGGTCAAGAGACCCAGTACTTC. This codes for CASSATGGGGQETQYF. Full variable domain (missing parts from reference TRBV19 and TRBJ2-5): DGGITQSPKYLFRKEGQNVTLSCEQNLNHDAMYWYRQDPGQGLRLIYYSQIVNDFQKGDIAEGYSVSREKKESFPLTVTSAQKNPTAFYLCASSATGGGGQETQYFGPGTRLLVL.

The chain is built from TRBV4-1 and TRBJ2-5, with D possibly matching TRBD1 (6 bases). Germline V CDR1 and CDR2: MGHRA, YSYEKL. With 1 base removed from V and 5 bases from J, the gap between germline ends came to 8 bases. The CDR3 is made up of 13 amino acids. As DNA, the CDR3 is TGCGCCAGCAGCCAAGTAAGGGGGGAGACCCAGTACTTC. Translating it yields CASSQVRGETQYF.

The chain is built from TRBV6-5 and TRBJ2-1; D call uncertain. Per germline, CDR1 MNHEY and CDR2 SVGAGI. The CDR3 loop spans 10 amino acids. Trimming shortened V by 10 bases and J by 11 bases, and 12 bases separated the two germline ends. The CDR3: CATKSVKQFF. DNA for the CDR3: TGTGCCACGAAGTCGGTCAAGCAGTTCTTC.

A few counts support this clone. The chain has TRBV18 and TRBJ2-7, with D possibly matching TRBD1 (6 bases). Trimming cost V 6 bases and J 4 bases, with 13 bases left between them. CDR3 size: 13 residues. Germline V gives CDR1 KGHSH, CDR2 LQKENI. The chain's CDR3 is CASSSPGTYEQYF. CDR3 DNA: TGTGCCAGCTCCTCCCCGGGGACATACGAGCAGTACTTC.

The chain recombines TRBV15 with TRBJ1-5; no clear D. Trimming shortened V by 0 bases and J by 7 bases, and 10 bases separated the two germline ends. Germline lookup yields CDR1 LNHNV and CDR2 YYDKDF (reference sequence). The CDR3 has 14 residues. The DNA for the CDR3 is TGTGCCACCAGCAGAGAGGTGAGGAAACAGCCCCAGCATTTT. Residues: CATSREVRKQPQHF.

This clone was counted between two and nine times. The chain joins TRBV5-6 to TRBJ1-6; D not resolved. The germline V and J ends were trimmed by 2 bases and 7 bases, with 10 bases remaining between them. The CDR3 has 14 amino acids. Per germline, CDR1 SGHDT and CDR2 YYEEEE. This chain's CDR3 is CASSFGGANSPLHF. Written as DNA, the CDR3 is TGTGCCAGCAGCTTCGGTGGAGCCAATTCACCCCTCCACTTT.

CDR3 residues: CASTNRWGLTDTQYF. In DNA, the CDR3 is TGTGCCAGCACCAACCGCTGGGGACTAACAGATACGCAGTATTTT. The chain joins TRBV28 to TRBJ2-3; 7 nucleotides match TRBD2. V dropped 7 bases and J dropped 3; count of bases not matched to a gene: 10. This CDR3 has 15 residues. Germline V gives CDR1 MDHEN, CDR2 SYDVKM.

This clone has more than one count but fewer than ten. V usage is TRBV11-2 and J usage is TRBJ2-5; 14 bases are shared with TRBD2. J gave up 7 bases and V 3 bases, and 4 bases lay outside the gene matches. In germline, CDR1 is SGHAT, CDR2 FQNNGV. The CDR3 extends over 15 amino acids. The CDR3 spells CASSLGLAGEGTQYF. The CDR3, as DNA: TGTGCCAGCAGCTTGGGACTAGCGGGAGAAGGGACCCAGTACTTC.

The chain combines TRBV6-6 with TRBJ1-1, with 8 positions matching TRBD1. Looked up from germline, CDR1 is MNHNY and CDR2 is SVGAGI (reference sequence). V lost 4 bases, J lost 5 bases, and 9 bases stayed unmatched. This CDR3 is built from 15 residues. The CDR3 DNA follows: TGTGCCAGCAGTTGGGCGGACAGGGCTGGGACTGAAGCTTTCTTT. It specifies CASSWADRAGTEAFF.

This clone has a handful of counts. The V and J genes are TRBV7-9 and TRBJ2-7; 12 positions agree with TRBD2. Losses at the gene ends were 5 bases for V and 2 bases for J; bases not matched to a gene: 10. CDR3 size: 17 residues. Germline V gene sequence: CDR1 SEHNR, CDR2 FQNEAQ (reference sequence). CDR3 sequence reads: CASSVRTSGTSPYEQYF. CDR3 in DNA: TGTGCCAGCAGCGTTAGGACTAGCGGGACTTCACCCTACGAGCAGTACTTC. Combining the CDR3 with reference TRBV7-9 and TRBJ2-7 gives the whole variable domain DTGVSQNPRHKITKRGQNVTFRCDPISEHNRLYWYRQTLGQGPEFLTYFQNEAQLEKSRLLSDRFSAERPKGSFSTLEIQRTEQGDSAMYLCASSVRTSGTSPYEQYFGPGTRLTVT.